This T cell receptor beta chain stems from a study of CD8 T cells in ankylosing spondylitis. Using its own MiXCR run on the 5' RACE reads, TCRdb lists one record per CDR3 protein. The profile shows some 220,000 distinct CDR3 sequences, about 11% of them singletons. This clonotype was seen repeatedly, ten times or more. What it binds is unknown. The CDR3 loop spans 16 amino acids. Germline lookup yields CDR1 LNHDA and CDR2 SQIVND (reference sequence). Trimming shortened V by 5 bases and J by 0 bases, and 16 bases separated the two germline ends. Study-level results: According to the report, clones linked to the disease were significantly enriched in matched synovial fluid samples taken from ankylosing spondylitis patients.

The rearrangement joins TRBV19 to TRBJ1-1, with D unresolved. The TCR originated in a male donor with ankylosing spondylitis or in good health (not recorded which). The sequenced sample was blood, either unsorted or a sorted T cell fraction (not recorded which). CDR3 residues: CASSAKLFTLNTEAFF. CDR3 nucleotides: TGTGCCAGTAGTGCTAAACTATTCACTCTGAACACTGAAGCTTTCTTT. The full variable domain, in which reference TRBV19 and TRBJ1-1 provide the parts outside the CDR3, is DGGITQSPKYLFRKEGQNVTLSCEQNLNHDAMYWYRQDPGQGLRLIYYSQIVNDFQKGDIAEGYSVSREKKESFPLTVTSAQKNPTAFYLCASSAKLFTLNTEAFFGQGTRLTVV.